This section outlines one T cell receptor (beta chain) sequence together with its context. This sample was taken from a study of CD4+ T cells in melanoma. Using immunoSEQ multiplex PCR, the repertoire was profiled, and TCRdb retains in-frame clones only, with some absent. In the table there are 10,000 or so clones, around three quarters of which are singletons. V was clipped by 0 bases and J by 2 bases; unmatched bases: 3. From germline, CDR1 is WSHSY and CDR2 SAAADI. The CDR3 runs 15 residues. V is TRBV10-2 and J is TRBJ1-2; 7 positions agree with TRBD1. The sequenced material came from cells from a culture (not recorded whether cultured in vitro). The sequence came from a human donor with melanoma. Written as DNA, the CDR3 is TGCGCCAGCAGTGAGTCTTGGGGACAGAACTATGGCTACACCTTC. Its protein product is CASSESWGQNYGYTF.